What follows are 17 T cell receptor beta chains derived from one specimen sequenced in a study of blood T cell repertoires in COVID-19. The table came from immunoSEQ multiplex PCR; TCRdb's copy has only in-frame clones and leaves some out. The sample lists about 130,000 clones, roughly 83% seen once, with about 39% in the top ten. The specimen was peripheral blood. The source of these receptors is a man between 40 and 49 years old with active or convalescent COVID-19.

In this sample, this clone turned up once. The rearrangement joins TRBV19 to TRBJ1-3, with 11 positions matching TRBD1. CDR1 LNHDA and CDR2 SQIVND come from the germline V gene (reference sequence). Germline trimming cut 4 bases from V and 3 bases from J; bases unmatched to any gene: 2. The CDR3 is 15 amino acids. The CDR3 loop reads CASSTGTGGGNTIYF. CDR3 sequence (DNA): TGTGCCAGTAGTACTGGGACAGGGGGTGGAAACACCATATATTTT.

The rearrangement uses TRBV5-8 and TRBJ2-7; D gene unclear. This CDR3 has 13 residues. V shed 0 bases and J shed 3 bases, with 7 bases lying between them. Germline CDR1 SGHTS, CDR2 YDEGEE. CDR3 nucleotides: TGTGCCAGCAGCTTGGGCCGAGTCTACGAGCAGTACTTC. Encoded protein: CASSLGRVYEQYF.

CDR3 nucleotide sequence: TGTGCCAGCAGGGAATACGACAGGGCGTTCAATTCACCCCTCCACTTT. The encoded protein is CASREYDRAFNSPLHF. The V and J genes are TRBV6-1 and TRBJ1-6, with 7 bases matching TRBD1. The CDR3 contains 16 residues. Germline V CDR1 and CDR2: MNHNS, SASEGT. Trimming cost V 6 bases and J 7 bases; bases outside gene matches: 12.

The chain has TRBV9 and TRBJ2-2, with D tentatively TRBD2 (7 bases). Germline CDR1 reads SGDLS; CDR2 reads YYNGEE. This CDR3 has 16 residues. The V end lost 4 bases, the J end lost 1 base, and 14 bases lay between the germline ends. The CDR3 sequence: CASSIRGAQNTGELFF. As DNA, the CDR3 is TGTGCCAGCAGCATTCGGGGGGCGCAGAACACCGGGGAGCTGTTTTTT.

The genes are TRBV27 and TRBJ2-1, with 7 bases that match TRBD2. Germline trimming cut 2 bases from V and 4 bases from J; bases unmatched to any gene: 2. The CDR3 has 14 amino acids. CDR1 is MNHEY, CDR2 SMNVEV, per germline (reference sequence). CDR3 in DNA: TGTGCCAGCAGTTTAACGGGAGGATACAATGAGCAGTTCTTC. Protein product: CASSLTGGYNEQFF.

This chain joins TRBV5-1 and TRBJ2-1; no clear D. Trimming left V 4 bases short and J 7 bases short, with 12 bases between. Germline lookup yields CDR1 SGHRS and CDR2 YFSETQ. This CDR3 contains 13 residues. The CDR3 is CASSPLSRNEQFF. The CDR3 DNA follows: TGCGCCAGCAGCCCCCTGAGTCGGAATGAGCAGTTCTTC.

The V gene is TRBV19, the J gene TRBJ1-1; D is perhaps TRBD1 (5 bases). V was shortened by 5 bases and J by 4 bases, with 14 bases between the two germline ends. There are 14 residues in the CDR3. Per the germline V gene, CDR1 is LNHDA and CDR2 is SQIVND (reference sequence). CDR3 residues: CASSSRGRGTEAFF. In DNA, the CDR3 is TGTGCCAGTAGTTCTCGCGGGAGGGGCACTGAAGCTTTCTTT.

This chain uses TRBV6-5 with TRBJ1-2; 9 bases fit TRBD1. The length of the CDR3 is 15 residues. Germline V lookup: CDR1 MNHEY, CDR2 SVGAGI. The junction had 7 bases not matched to a gene; V was cut back by 6 bases and J by 2 bases. CDR3 in amino acids: CASRHGTGTNYGYTF. CDR3 in DNA: TGTGCCAGCAGACACGGGACAGGGACCAACTATGGCTACACCTTC.

The chain is built from TRBV4-3 and TRBJ2-2; 11 bases map to TRBD2. The CDR3 totals 18 residues. The germline V gene encodes CDR1 LGHNA and CDR2 YSLEER. Trimming removed 3 bases from V and 4 bases from J; junction bases left unmatched: 10. CDR3: CASSQAVSGGAATGELFF. The CDR3 DNA is TGCGCCAGCAGCCAGGCTGTTAGCGGGGGGGCGGCCACCGGGGAGCTGTTTTTT.

Here the CDR3 reads CASKGVAGGNNEQFF. The CDR3 DNA is TGTGCCAGCAAGGGGGTGGCGGGGGGAAACAATGAGCAGTTCTTC. The chain uses TRBV28 and TRBJ2-1; 8 nucleotides agree with TRBD2. The germline V gene has CDR1 MDHEN and CDR2 SYDVKM. The CDR3 totals 15 residues. The ends lost 7 bases at V and 5 bases at J; junction bases unmatched: 10.

The V and J genes are TRBV5-6 and TRBJ2-7; D is possibly TRBD2 (5 bases). This CDR3 has 14 amino acids. Trimming cost V 3 bases and J 0 bases, with 10 bases left between them. CDR1 SGHDT and CDR2 YYEEEE come from the germline V gene. The CDR3, as DNA: TGTGCCAGCAGCTCAGACGGGAACTCCTACGAGCAGTACTTC. Its protein is CASSSDGNSYEQYF.

The gene calls are TRBV29-1 and TRBJ1-1; weak D call: TRBD1 (5 bases). Germline CDR1 and CDR2: SQVTM and ANQGSEA. CDR3 size: 12 residues. Trimming shortened V by 3 bases and J by 7 bases, and 12 bases separated the two germline ends. DNA of the CDR3: TGCAGCGTTGACACAGGTTGGGATGAAGCTTTCTTT. Protein product: CSVDTGWDEAFF.

The chain is built from TRBV5-6 and TRBJ2-2; D is possibly TRBD1 (6 bases). The CDR3 is 15 residues long. In germline, CDR1 is SGHDT, CDR2 YYEEEE. Deletions cut 4 bases from V and 7 bases from J, with 17 bases between. In nucleotides, the CDR3 is TGTGCCAGCAGCCCCAGGTGGCTAGGGGGCGGGGAGCTGTTTTTT. It is translated as CASSPRWLGGGELFF.

The chain joins TRBV4-1 to TRBJ1-1; D is unresolved. There are 14 residues in the CDR3. Germline lookup yields CDR1 MGHRA and CDR2 YSYEKL. With 6 bases removed from V and 0 bases from J, the gap between germline ends came to 11 bases. The CDR3 nucleotides read TGCGCCAGCAGGGGCCTTACCATGAACACTGAAGCTTTCTTT. It yields the protein CASRGLTMNTEAFF.

The CDR3 coding sequence is TGTGCCAGCAGAAGAGAGACAGGGCTGAGCACTGAAGCTTTCTTT. Residues: CASRRETGLSTEAFF. This rearrangement joins TRBV27 to TRBJ1-1, with TRBD1 matching 7 bases. V was pared by 6 bases and J by 4 bases, with 11 bases of the junction left unmatched. The CDR3 runs 15 residues. CDR1 is MNHEY, CDR2 SMNVEV, per germline (reference sequence).

This clone was seen a handful of times. The chain couples TRBV4-2 to TRBJ2-3; 7 positions match TRBD2. This CDR3 region has 14 residues. The trim removed 5 bases at V and 2 bases at J, leaving 4 bases unmatched. CDR1 LGHNA and CDR2 YNFKEQ come from the germline V gene. CDR3 residues: CASSGGGDTDTQYF. Here the CDR3 DNA reads TGTGCCAGCAGCGGGGGAGGGGACACAGATACGCAGTATTTT.

V gene TRBV30 combines with J gene TRBJ1-2; D remains unclear. This CDR3 is built from 11 residues. Between the trimmed V and J ends, which lost 2 bases and 5 bases, there was a span of 6 bases. Germline V gives CDR1 GTSNPN, CDR2 SVGIG (reference sequence). CDR3: CAWSHGYGYTF. The CDR3 coding sequence is TGTGCCTGGAGTCACGGTTATGGCTACACCTTC.